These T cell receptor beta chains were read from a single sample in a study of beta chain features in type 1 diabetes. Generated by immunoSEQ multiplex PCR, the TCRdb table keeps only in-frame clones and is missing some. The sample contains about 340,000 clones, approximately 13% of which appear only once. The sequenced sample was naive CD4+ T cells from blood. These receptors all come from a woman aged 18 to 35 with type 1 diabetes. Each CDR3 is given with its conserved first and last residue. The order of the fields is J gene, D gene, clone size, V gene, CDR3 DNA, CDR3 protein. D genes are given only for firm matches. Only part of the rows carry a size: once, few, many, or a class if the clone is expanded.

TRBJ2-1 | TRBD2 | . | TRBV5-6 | TGTGCCAGCAGCCCTCGGGAGGGCCTTGTGGATGAGCAGTTCTTC | CASSPREGLVDEQFF
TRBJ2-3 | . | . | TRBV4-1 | TGCGCCAGCAGCCAAGATGGGGGCGGGAGAACAGATACGCAGTATTTT | CASSQDGGGRTDTQYF
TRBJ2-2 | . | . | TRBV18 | TGTGCCAGCTCACCAATGACAGACACCGGGGAGCTGTTTTTT | CASSPMTDTGELFF
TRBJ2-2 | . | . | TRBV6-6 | TGTGCCAGCCACCATCGGGAGTACACCGGGGAGCTGTTTTTT | CASHHREYTGELFF
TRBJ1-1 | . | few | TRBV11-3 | TGTGCCAGCAGTAAAGGGGCGCGGGGAATGGACACTGAAGCTTTCTTT | CASSKGARGMDTEAFF
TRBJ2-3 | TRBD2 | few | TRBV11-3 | TGTGCCAGCAGCTCCGGGACTAGCATGTCAGATACGCAGTATTTT | CASSSGTSMSDTQYF
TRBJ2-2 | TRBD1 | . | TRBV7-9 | TGTGCCAGCAGCTTAGCTCAGGGGGCCACCACCGGGGAGCTGTTTTTT | CASSLAQGATTGELFF
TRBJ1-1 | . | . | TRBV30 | TGTGCCTGGAGGGACAACCTTTACACTGAAGCTTTCTTT | CAWRDNLYTEAFF
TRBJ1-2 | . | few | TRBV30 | TGTGCCTGGAGTCCCGGGAACTATGGCTACACCTTC | CAWSPGNYGYTF
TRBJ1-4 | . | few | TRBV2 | TGTGCCAGCAGTGACGGAGGGCTTAATGAAAAACTGTTTTTT | CASSDGGLNEKLFF
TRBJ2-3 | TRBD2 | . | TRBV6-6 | TGTGCCAGCAGTTACTACGCCGGGACTAGCCTAGATACGCAGTATTTT | CASSYYAGTSLDTQYF
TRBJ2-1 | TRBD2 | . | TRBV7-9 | TGTGCCAGCAGCTTAAAGGTCAATTTAGCGGGACCCAACAATGAGCAGTTCTTC | CASSLKVNLAGPNNEQFF
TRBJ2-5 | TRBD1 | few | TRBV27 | TGTGCCAGCAGTCCTATGACAGGGGTCCAAGAGACCCAGTACTTC | CASSPMTGVQETQYF
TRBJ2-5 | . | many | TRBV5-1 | TGCGCCAGCAGCTTGGGACAGCAAGAGACCCAGTACTTC | CASSLGQQETQYF
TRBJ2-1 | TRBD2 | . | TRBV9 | TGTGCCAGCAGCGTAGGGGTAGCGGGGTACTCCTACAATGAGCAGTTCTTC | CASSVGVAGYSYNEQFF
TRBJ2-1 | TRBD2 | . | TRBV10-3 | TGTGCCATCAGACCGACTAGCGGCAATGAGCAGTTCTTC | CAIRPTSGNEQFF
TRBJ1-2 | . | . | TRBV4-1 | TGCGCCAGCAGCCAAGGTTTACGGGAATTGCACTATGGCTACACCTTC | CASSQGLRELHYGYTF
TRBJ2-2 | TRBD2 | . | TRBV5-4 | TGTGCCAGCAGCTTCCCCGGGACTAGCGGGGGGACCGGGGAGCTGTTTTTT | CASSFPGTSGGTGELFF
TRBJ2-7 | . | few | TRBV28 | TGTGCCAGCAGTTTAACAGCCTACGAGCAGTACTTC | CASSLTAYEQYF
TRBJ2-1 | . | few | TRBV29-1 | TGCAGCGTTGAATATCAGGCCTCCTACAATGAGCAGTTCTTC | CSVEYQASYNEQFF
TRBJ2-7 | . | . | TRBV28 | TGTGCCAGCAGTTACGGGTACGAGCAGTACTTC | CASSYGYEQYF